These 27 T cell receptor beta chains originate from one sample sequenced in a study of spatial heterogeneity in lung cancer. MiXCR was run by TCRdb on the 5' RACE reads, yielding one entry per CDR3 protein. The data show about 18,000 distinct CDR3 sequences, approximately 9.7% seen once. These receptors' targets are unknown. Specified time point: sample taken at primary tumor resection. Findings and limits, study-wide: For expanded intratumoral alpha and beta TCRs, counts tracked tumor mutation counts.

The sample was lung tumor tissue, taken at surgery. These receptors all stem from a female donor with early-stage non-small cell lung cancer.

With respect to this clonotype: This beta chain is an off-target read within a library intended for alpha chains, so its frequency means little. This chain joins TRBV28 and TRBJ2-7; TRBD1 is a possible D gene (5 bases). CDR1 and CDR2 from the germline V gene are MDHEN and SYDVKM. The CDR3 length is 16 residues. V gave up 8 bases and J gave up 2 bases, with 22 bases separating them. This CDR3 reads CASPPTRQFPPYEQYF. In DNA form, the CDR3 reads TGTGCCAGCCCACCGACCCGACAGTTCCCCCCCTACGAGCAGTACTTC.

In its sample, this clonotype was seen many times. Little can be read into the size of this beta chain, an off-target read in a library designed for alpha chains. The genes are TRBV5-6 and TRBJ2-1; 11 bases are a match to TRBD1. CDR1 is SGHDT and CDR2 is YYEEEE in the germline V gene. This CDR3 is built from 15 residues. Trimming removed 2 bases from V and 7 bases from J; junction bases left unmatched: 5. The CDR3 here is CASSLSGQGVNEQFF. The CDR3 DNA sequence: TGTGCCAGCAGCTTATCGGGACAGGGGGTAAATGAGCAGTTCTTC.

With respect to this clonotype: This beta chain was picked up by a library intended for alpha chains and is off target, so its count carries little meaning. The chain has TRBV10-3 and TRBJ2-7; 7 bases line up with TRBD1. The trim removed 6 bases at V and 3 bases at J, leaving 5 bases unmatched. Germline assignment: CDR1 ENHRY and CDR2 SYGVKD. The CDR3 spans 13 residues. Here the CDR3 reads CAIRLGQDYEQYF. CDR3 sequence (DNA): TGTGCCATCAGGCTAGGACAGGACTACGAGCAGTACTTC.

This clonotype was observed a handful of times. This beta chain is a stray read from a library made for alpha chains; its abundance is not meaningful. The V and J genes are TRBV12-3 or TRBV12-4 and TRBJ1-3, with D perhaps TRBD1 (5 bases). Trimming pared 7 bases from V and 5 bases from J, leaving 18 bases between. The CDR3 is 15 amino acids. In DNA, the CDR3 is TGTGCCAGCACCCCCCGGGGGATAGATAGAAACACCATATATTTT. This sequence encodes CASTPRGIDRNTIYF.

The sample holds a few counts of this clonotype. For a library built for alpha chains, this beta chain is a stray read; little rests on its size. The V gene is TRBV6-1, the J gene TRBJ2-1; no clear D. CDR1 and CDR2 from the germline V gene are MNHNS and SASEGT. Trimming cost V 5 bases and J 4 bases, with 6 bases left between them. There are 12 residues in the CDR3. The CDR3 DNA is TGTGCCAGCAGTCCTGATTACAATGAGCAGTTCTTC. Translation: CASSPDYNEQFF.

At least ten counts were recorded for this clonotype. This beta chain represents an off-target read in a library built for alpha chains; its size is of limited meaning. The chain has TRBV5-1 and TRBJ2-2, with 8 bases identical to TRBD1. The CDR3 runs 15 residues. Germline trimming cut 3 bases from V and 5 bases from J; bases unmatched to any gene: 6. Germline CDR1 and CDR2: SGHRS and YFSETQ. CDR3: CASSSGTGLTGELFF. The CDR3 coding sequence is TGCGCCAGCAGCTCCGGGACAGGTCTAACCGGGGAGCTGTTTTTT. Complete variable domain (other parts from reference TRBV5-1 and TRBJ2-2): KAGVTQTPRYLIKTRGQQVTLSCSPISGHRSVSWYQQTPGQGLQFLFEYFSETQRNKGNFPGRFSGRQFSNSRSEMNVSTLELGDSALYLCASSSGTGLTGELFFGEGSRLTVL.

A note on this clonotype: This beta chain slipped into a library made for alpha chains as a stray read, so its size is not meaningful. This chain connects TRBV28 to TRBJ1-5; 9 bases match TRBD1. The length of the CDR3 is 17 residues. V lost 9 bases, J lost 5 bases, and 17 bases stayed unmatched. The V gene's germline CDR1 is MDHEN and CDR2 SYDVKM. In DNA form, the CDR3 reads TGTGCCAGTATTTCGGGACAGGGCCCAGTGACGTATCAGCCCCAGCATTTT. Translation: CASISGQGPVTYQPQHF. The full variable domain, rest sourced from reference TRBV28 and TRBJ1-5, is DVKVTQSSRYLVKRTGEKVFLECVQDMDHENMFWYRQDPGLGLRLIYFSYDVKMKEKGDIPEGYSVSREKKERFSLILESASTNQTSMYLCASISGQGPVTYQPQHFGDGTRLSIL.

Judged by abundance, this clonotype is medium-sized. The library was built for alpha chains, so this beta chain is an off-target read and its size means little. The chain joins TRBV20-1 to TRBJ2-7, with a weak D call TRBD2 (6 bases). CDR3 length: 17 residues. Trimming took off 3 bases at V and 4 bases at J, with 25 bases between the two ends. Looked up from germline, CDR1 is DFQATT and CDR2 is SNEGSKA (reference sequence). The CDR3 loop is CSASGGDALAARYEQYF. Here the CDR3 DNA reads TGCAGTGCTAGCGGGGGAGACGCTCTAGCAGCCAGGTACGAGCAGTACTTC.

On this clonotype: This beta chain is off target for a library built for alpha chains, so its abundance means little. J is TRBJ2-1 and V is TRBV7-8, with TRBD2 identical over 13 bases. J lost 0 bases, V lost 0 bases, and 8 bases had no gene match. In germline, CDR1 is SGHVS, CDR2 FQNEAQ. This CDR3 contains 20 residues. The CDR3 sequence is CASSLASGLAGRSSYNEQFF. The CDR3 coding sequence is TGTGCCAGCAGCTTAGCATCGGGACTAGCGGGGAGAAGCTCCTACAATGAGCAGTTCTTC. The full variable domain, its missing parts supplied by reference TRBV7-8 and TRBJ2-1, is GAGVSQSPRYKVAKRGQDVALRCDPISGHVSLFWYQQALGQGPEFLTYFQNEAQLDKSGLPSDRFFAERPEGSVSTLKIQRTQQEDSAVYLCASSLASGLAGRSSYNEQFFGPGTRLTVL.

This clonotype showed up many times. This beta chain turned up in a library designed for alpha chains; as an off-target read, its abundance says little. V usage is TRBV6-1 and J usage is TRBJ2-7, with D tentatively TRBD1 or TRBD2 (5 bases each). The germline V gene has CDR1 MNHNS and CDR2 SASEGT. The germline V and J ends were trimmed by 4 bases and 3 bases, with 16 bases remaining between them. The CDR3 length is 15 residues. CDR3 bases: TGTGCCAGCAGTGTCGAGGAACAGGAGGTCTACGAGCAGTACTTC. Protein: CASSVEEQEVYEQYF.

At least ten counts were recorded for this clonotype. Since it is a stray read in a library aimed at alpha chains, this beta chain has a size that is not meaningful. The CDR3 is CASSPDRGGQPQHF. The DNA for the CDR3 is TGTGCCAGCAGTCCGGACAGGGGAGGTCAGCCCCAGCATTTT. The chain recombines TRBV28 with TRBJ1-5, with TRBD1 matching 9 bases. Trimming at V came to 5 bases and at J to 6 bases, leaving 5 bases not matched to a gene. This CDR3 spans 14 amino acids. CDR1 and CDR2 (germline): MDHEN, SYDVKM.

The table lists this clonotype with many counts. As an off-target read in a library built for alpha chains, this beta chain has a frequency of little significance. V is TRBV6-5 and J is TRBJ1-3; maybe TRBD1 (6 bases). V was cut by 8 bases and J by 6 bases, with 11 bases left in between. The length of the CDR3 is 12 residues. Germline V gives CDR1 MNHEY, CDR2 SVGAGI. The CDR3 region is CASRDNVNTIYF. For the CDR3, the DNA is TGTGCCAGCCGGGACAACGTAAACACCATATATTTT.

This clonotype was seen at least ten times. This beta chain appears as a stray read in a library generated for alpha chains; its size is not informative. The J gene is TRBJ2-1, the V gene TRBV9, with TRBD1 matching over 9 bases. From germline, CDR1 is SGDLS and CDR2 YYNGEE. Germline trimming cut 0 bases from V and 3 bases from J; bases unmatched to any gene: 1. The CDR3 has 15 residues. The CDR3 DNA reads as TGTGCCAGCAGCGTAGGGGACAGGGTCTACAATGAGCAGTTCTTC. This gives the protein CASSVGDRVYNEQFF.

To note about this clonotype: Little can be read into the size of this beta chain, an off-target read in a library designed for alpha chains. This chain links TRBV10-3 with TRBJ1-5, with 7 bases matching TRBD1. V lost 4 bases, J lost 0 bases, and 9 bases stayed unmatched. The CDR3 is made up of 17 amino acids. Germline lookup yields CDR1 ENHRY and CDR2 SYGVKD. The DNA of the CDR3 is TGTGCCATCAGTGGTTCAGGCAGGGGGGATAGCAATCAGCCCCAGCATTTT. It is translated as CAISGSGRGDSNQPQHF.

This clonotype showed up just a few times. Since it is a stray read in a library aimed at alpha chains, this beta chain has a size that is not meaningful. CDR3 loop: CATSDTAGTSENEQFF. The CDR3 DNA follows: TGTGCCACCAGTGATACTGCAGGGACCTCGGAGAATGAGCAGTTCTTC. The rearrangement uses TRBV24-1 and TRBJ2-1; either TRBD1 or TRBD2 may fit D (5 bases each). With 3 bases removed from V and 7 bases from J, the gap between germline ends came to 18 bases. The germline V gene has CDR1 KGHDR and CDR2 SFDVKD. CDR3 length equals 16 residues.

This clonotype occurred many times. Being off target in a library aimed at alpha chains, this beta chain has a size of little meaning. The gene calls are TRBV6-1 and TRBJ2-3; maybe TRBD2 (6 bases). Trimming removed 4 bases from V and 0 bases from J, with 20 bases in between. This CDR3 is built from 18 residues. CDR1 and CDR2 (germline): MNHNS, SASEGT. CDR3 sequence: CASSVTFGGSFSTDTQYF. The DNA for the CDR3 is TGTGCCAGCAGTGTCACCTTCGGGGGATCTTTTAGCACAGATACGCAGTATTTT.

About this clonotype: Because the library targeted alpha chains, this beta chain is an off-target read whose size means little. This rearrangement joins TRBV2 to TRBJ2-7, with D hard to call. This CDR3 is built from 14 residues. CDR1 is SNHLY, CDR2 FYNNEI, per germline. Trimming took off 1 base at V and 4 bases at J, with 11 bases between the two ends. The CDR3 is CASSEGTGLYEQYF. Written as DNA, the CDR3 is TGTGCCAGCAGTGAAGGGACCGGCCTTTACGAGCAGTACTTC.

Comments on this clonotype: The size of this beta chain means little, since it is a stray read in a library made for alpha chains. The chain employs TRBV21-1 and TRBJ1-6. TRBV21-1 is annotated as a pseudogene. The length of the CDR3 is 13 residues. CDR3 protein: CASGLTINSPLHF. The DNA of the CDR3 is TGTGCCAGCGGTTTAACAATTAATTCACCCCTCCACTTT.

This clonotype has a count of ten or more. Within a library made for alpha chains, this beta chain is off target, and its count is uninformative. The J gene is TRBJ1-2, the V gene TRBV6-5; no clear D gene. V lost 6 bases and J lost 4, with 12 bases in between. Germline loops: CDR1 MNHEY, CDR2 SVGAGI. The CDR3 consists of 13 residues. CDR3 in amino acids: CASRSQEVYGYTF. In nucleotides, the CDR3 is TGTGCCAGCAGGTCACAAGAAGTCTATGGCTACACCTTC.

In its sample, this clonotype was seen many times. Little can be read into the size of this beta chain, an off-target read in a library designed for alpha chains. CDR3 sequence (DNA): TGCGCCAGCAGCTTTGGAGGAACTAACTATGGCTACACCTTC. Its translation: CASSFGGTNYGYTF. The chain recombines TRBV5-1 with TRBJ1-2, with D hard to call. The V and J ends lost 2 bases and 0 bases respectively, with 8 bases between them. The CDR3 runs 14 residues. Germline values: CDR1 SGHRS, CDR2 YFSETQ.

This clonotype was found a few times. This beta chain is an off-target read within a library intended for alpha chains, so its frequency means little. The chain carries TRBV4-1 and TRBJ1-1, with a possible D match to TRBD1 (6 bases). Trimming removed 1 base from V and 11 bases from J, with 17 bases in between. CDR1 and CDR2 (germline): MGHRA, YSYEKL. The CDR3 consists of 14 residues. The CDR3 loop reads CASSQVLTQGRAFF. The CDR3, as DNA: TGCGCCAGCAGCCAAGTACTAACGCAGGGGCGGGCTTTCTTT.

This clonotype was recorded at least ten times. This beta chain lies outside the target of a library built for alpha chains; its clone size means little. J is TRBJ2-4 and V is TRBV7-3; 7 bases align to TRBD1. V dropped 5 bases and J dropped 2; count of bases not matched to a gene: 9. The germline gives CDR1 SGHTA, CDR2 FQGTGA. The CDR3 has 16 residues. CDR3 sequence reads: CASSRTGPFSKNIQYF. Written as DNA, the CDR3 is TGTGCCAGCAGCCGGACAGGACCCTTCTCCAAAAACATTCAGTACTTC.

This clonotype was counted at least ten times. Because the library targeted alpha chains, this beta chain is an off-target read whose size means little. V usage is TRBV2 and J usage is TRBJ1-1; TRBD1 matches 8 bases. The CDR3 is 12 amino acids. With 9 bases clipped from V and 8 bases from J, the junction kept 8 bases outside the gene matches. Germline V gene data show CDR1 as SNHLY and CDR2 as FYNNEI. This chain's CDR3 is CASHRGGPEAFF. The CDR3, as DNA: TGTGCCAGTCACAGGGGGGGCCCCGAAGCTTTCTTT. The full variable domain, rest sourced from reference TRBV2 and TRBJ1-1, is EPEVTQTPSHQVTQMGQEVILRCVPISNHLYFYWYRQILGQKVEFLVSFYNNEISEKSEIFDDQFSVERPDGSNFTLKIRSTKLEDSAMYFCASHRGGPEAFFGQGTRLTVV.

This clonotype was counted at least ten times. This beta chain is a stray read from a library made for alpha chains; its abundance is not meaningful. J is TRBJ2-5 and V is TRBV5-4, with 9 bases matching TRBD1. After removal of 3 bases from V and 7 bases from J, the junction contained 10 bases not matched to a gene. The CDR3 loop spans 15 amino acids. Per germline, CDR1 SGHNT and CDR2 YYREEE (reference sequence). CDR3: CASSSRTGDRVTQYF. The CDR3 DNA sequence: TGTGCCAGCAGCTCCAGGACAGGGGACAGGGTGACCCAGTACTTC.

This clonotype was seen ten or more times. Since it is a stray read in a library aimed at alpha chains, this beta chain has a size that is not meaningful. V gene TRBV7-8 combines with J gene TRBJ1-2; 8 positions match TRBD1. CDR3 length: 14 residues. V dropped 2 bases and J dropped 8; count of bases not matched to a gene: 7. The germline V gene has CDR1 SGHVS and CDR2 FQNEAQ. CDR3 nucleotide sequence: TGTGCCAGCAGCTTATTAGACAGGGGTGCGGGCTACACCTTC. Its translation: CASSLLDRGAGYTF. The full variable domain, completed using reference TRBV7-8 and TRBJ1-2, is GAGVSQSPRYKVAKRGQDVALRCDPISGHVSLFWYQQALGQGPEFLTYFQNEAQLDKSGLPSDRFFAERPEGSVSTLKIQRTQQEDSAVYLCASSLLDRGAGYTFGSGTRLTVV.

This clonotype turned up a few times. Being off target in a library aimed at alpha chains, this beta chain has a size of little meaning. This sequence joins TRBV7-6 and TRBJ1-5; TRBD1 is a possible D gene (5 bases). The CDR3 sequence is 13 residues long. CDR1 and CDR2 (germline): SGHVS, FNYEAQ. V was shortened by 5 bases and J by 7 bases, with 12 bases between the two germline ends. The CDR3, as DNA: TGTGCCAGCAGCCGTGGACATGACCAGCCCCAGCATTTT. Residues: CASSRGHDQPQHF.

At least ten counts were recorded for this clonotype. This beta chain is an off-target read within a library intended for alpha chains, so its frequency means little. The rearrangement uses TRBV3-1 and TRBJ1-2; TRBD1 agrees at 7 bases. The germline V gene encodes CDR1 LGHDT and CDR2 YNNKEL (reference sequence). CDR3 length equals 12 residues. V gave up 4 bases and J gave up 8 bases; unmatched junction bases: 4. CDR3 in DNA: TGTGCCAGCAGCCCGTACAGGGGAGGCTACACCTTC. Amino acid sequence: CASSPYRGGYTF.